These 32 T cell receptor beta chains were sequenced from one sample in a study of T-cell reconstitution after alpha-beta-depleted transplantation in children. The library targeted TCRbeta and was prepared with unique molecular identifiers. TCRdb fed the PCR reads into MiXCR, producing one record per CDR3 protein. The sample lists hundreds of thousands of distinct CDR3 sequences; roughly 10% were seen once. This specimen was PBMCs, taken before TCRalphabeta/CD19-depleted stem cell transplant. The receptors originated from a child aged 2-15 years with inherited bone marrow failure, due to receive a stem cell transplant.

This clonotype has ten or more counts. CDR3 in DNA: TGCAGCGTTGAGGGCCTAGCGGGAGTGATCGATGAGCAGTTCTTC. Translation: CSVEGLAGVIDEQFF. The chain employs TRBV29-1 and TRBJ2-1, with 10 nucleotides matching TRBD2. Per germline, CDR1 SQVTM and CDR2 ANQGSEA. V was clipped by 3 bases and J by 8 bases; unmatched bases: 10. The CDR3 runs 15 residues.

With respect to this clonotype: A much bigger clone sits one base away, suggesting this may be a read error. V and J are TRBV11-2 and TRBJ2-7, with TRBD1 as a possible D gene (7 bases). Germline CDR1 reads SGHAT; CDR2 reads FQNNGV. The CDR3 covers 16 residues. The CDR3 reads CASSPRGVIFSHEQYF. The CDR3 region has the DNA TGTGCCAGCAGCCCCAGGGGGGTAATCTTCTCCCACGAGCAGTACTTC.

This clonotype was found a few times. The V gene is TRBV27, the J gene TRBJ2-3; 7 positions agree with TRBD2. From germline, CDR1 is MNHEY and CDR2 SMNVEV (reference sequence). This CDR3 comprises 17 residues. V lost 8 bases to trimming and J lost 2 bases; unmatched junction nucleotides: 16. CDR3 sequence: CASSLTKHGTNTDTQYF. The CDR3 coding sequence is TGTGCCAGCTCCCTTACTAAACATGGGACTAACACAGATACGCAGTATTTT.

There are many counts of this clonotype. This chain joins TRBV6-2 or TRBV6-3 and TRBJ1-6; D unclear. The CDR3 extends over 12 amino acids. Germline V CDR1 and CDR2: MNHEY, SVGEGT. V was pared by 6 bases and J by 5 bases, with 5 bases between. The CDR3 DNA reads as TGTGCCAGCAGACGGCATAATTCACCCCTCCACTTT. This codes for CASRRHNSPLHF.

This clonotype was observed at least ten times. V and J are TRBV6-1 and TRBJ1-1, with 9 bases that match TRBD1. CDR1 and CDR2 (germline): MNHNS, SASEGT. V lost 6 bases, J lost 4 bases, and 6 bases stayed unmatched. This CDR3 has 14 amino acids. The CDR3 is CASRLQGASTEAFF. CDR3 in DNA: TGTGCCAGCAGACTACAGGGGGCAAGCACTGAAGCTTTCTTT.

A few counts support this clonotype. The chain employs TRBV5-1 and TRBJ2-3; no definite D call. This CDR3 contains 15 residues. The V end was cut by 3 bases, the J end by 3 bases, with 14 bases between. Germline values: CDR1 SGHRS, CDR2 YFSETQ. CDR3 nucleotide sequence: TGCGCCAGCAGCTATCTAGGCCCTGGTACAGATACGCAGTATTTT. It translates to CASSYLGPGTDTQYF.

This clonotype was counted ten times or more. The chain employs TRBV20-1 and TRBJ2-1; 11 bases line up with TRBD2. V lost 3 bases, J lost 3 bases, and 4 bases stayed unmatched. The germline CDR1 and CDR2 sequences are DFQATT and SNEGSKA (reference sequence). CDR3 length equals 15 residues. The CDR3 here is CSASGGLAVYNEQFF. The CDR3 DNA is TGCAGTGCTAGTGGGGGACTAGCGGTCTACAATGAGCAGTTCTTC.

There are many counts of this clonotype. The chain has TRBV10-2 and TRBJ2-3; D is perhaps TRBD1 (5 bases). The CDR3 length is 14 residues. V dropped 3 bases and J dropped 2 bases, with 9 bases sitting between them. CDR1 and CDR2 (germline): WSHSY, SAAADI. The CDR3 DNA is TGCGCCAGCAGTGATCGGACATTCACAGATACGCAGTATTTT. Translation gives CASSDRTFTDTQYF.

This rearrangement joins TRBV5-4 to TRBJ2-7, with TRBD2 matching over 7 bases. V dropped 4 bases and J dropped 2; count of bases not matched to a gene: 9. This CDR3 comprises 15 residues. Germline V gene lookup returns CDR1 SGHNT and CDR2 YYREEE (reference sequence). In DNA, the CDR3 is TGTGCCAGCAGCCCCGGTTTGGGGGGGGCCTACGAGCAGTACTTC. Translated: CASSPGLGGAYEQYF.

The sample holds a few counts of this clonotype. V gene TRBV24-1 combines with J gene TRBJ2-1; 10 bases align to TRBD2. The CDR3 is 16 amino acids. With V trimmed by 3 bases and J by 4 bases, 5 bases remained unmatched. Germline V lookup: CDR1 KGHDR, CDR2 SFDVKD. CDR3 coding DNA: TGTGCCACCAGTGATAGGGGGACTAGCGTTTACAATGAGCAGTTCTTC. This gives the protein CATSDRGTSVYNEQFF.

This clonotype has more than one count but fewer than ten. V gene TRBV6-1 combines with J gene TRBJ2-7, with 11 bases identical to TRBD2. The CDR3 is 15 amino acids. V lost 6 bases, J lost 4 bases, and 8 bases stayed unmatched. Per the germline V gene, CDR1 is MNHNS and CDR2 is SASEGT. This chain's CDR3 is CASSRSGTSGYEQYF. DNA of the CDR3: TGTGCCAGCAGCCGTTCCGGGACTAGCGGTTACGAGCAGTACTTC.

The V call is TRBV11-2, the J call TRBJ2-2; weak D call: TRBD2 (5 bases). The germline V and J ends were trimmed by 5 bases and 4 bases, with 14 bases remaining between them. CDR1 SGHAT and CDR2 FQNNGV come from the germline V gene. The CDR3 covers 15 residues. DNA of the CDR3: TGTGCCAGCAGCCCATCGGACTTTTTCACCGGGGAGCTGTTTTTT. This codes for CASSPSDFFTGELFF.

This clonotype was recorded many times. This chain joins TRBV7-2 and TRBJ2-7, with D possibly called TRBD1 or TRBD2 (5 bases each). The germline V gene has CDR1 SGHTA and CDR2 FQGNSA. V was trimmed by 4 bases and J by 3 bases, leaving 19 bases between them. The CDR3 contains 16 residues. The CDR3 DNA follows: TGTGCCAGCAGCTCCTCCCTGGGGGTTGGAAACTACGAGCAGTACTTC. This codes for CASSSSLGVGNYEQYF.

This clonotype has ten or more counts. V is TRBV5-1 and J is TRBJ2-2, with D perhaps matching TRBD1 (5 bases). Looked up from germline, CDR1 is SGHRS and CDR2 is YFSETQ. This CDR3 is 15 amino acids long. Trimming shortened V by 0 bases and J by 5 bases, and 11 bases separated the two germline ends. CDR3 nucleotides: TGCGCCAGCAGCTTGGACCGGCCAGGGACCGGGGAGCTGTTTTTT. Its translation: CASSLDRPGTGELFF.

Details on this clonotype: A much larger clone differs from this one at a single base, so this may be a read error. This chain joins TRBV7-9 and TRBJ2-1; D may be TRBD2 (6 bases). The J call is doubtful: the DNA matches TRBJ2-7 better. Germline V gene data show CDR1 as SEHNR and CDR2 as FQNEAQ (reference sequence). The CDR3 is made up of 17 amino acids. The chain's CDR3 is CASSLDGGISAPNEQYF. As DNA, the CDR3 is TGTGCCAGCAGCTTAGATGGGGGGATATCGGCCCCCAATGAGCAGTACTTC.

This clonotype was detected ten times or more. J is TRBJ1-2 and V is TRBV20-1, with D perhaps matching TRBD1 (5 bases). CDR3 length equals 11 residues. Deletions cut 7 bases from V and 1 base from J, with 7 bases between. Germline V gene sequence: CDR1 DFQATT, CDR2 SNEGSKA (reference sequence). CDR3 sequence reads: CSVGDNYGYTF. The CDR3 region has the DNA TGCAGTGTAGGGGATAACTATGGCTACACCTTC.

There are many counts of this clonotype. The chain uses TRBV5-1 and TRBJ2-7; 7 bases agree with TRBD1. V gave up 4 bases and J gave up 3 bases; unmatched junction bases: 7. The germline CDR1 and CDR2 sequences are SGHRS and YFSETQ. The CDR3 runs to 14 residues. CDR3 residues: CASSVRNRGYEQYF. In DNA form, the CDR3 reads TGCGCCAGCAGCGTCCGGAACAGGGGCTACGAGCAGTACTTC.

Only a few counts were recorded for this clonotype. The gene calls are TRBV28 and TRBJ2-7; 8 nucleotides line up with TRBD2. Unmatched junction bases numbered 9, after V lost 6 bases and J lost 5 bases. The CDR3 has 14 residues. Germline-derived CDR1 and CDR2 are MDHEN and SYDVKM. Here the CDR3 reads CASRIEGLAHEQYF. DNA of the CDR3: TGTGCCAGCAGAATTGAAGGACTAGCCCACGAGCAGTACTTC.

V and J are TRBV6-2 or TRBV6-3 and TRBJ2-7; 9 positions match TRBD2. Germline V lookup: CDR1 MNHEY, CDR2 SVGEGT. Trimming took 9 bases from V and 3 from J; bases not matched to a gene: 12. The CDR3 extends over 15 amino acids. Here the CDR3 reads CASRGEREVLYEQYF. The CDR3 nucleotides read TGTGCCAGTCGGGGAGAGCGGGAGGTTCTCTACGAGCAGTACTTC.

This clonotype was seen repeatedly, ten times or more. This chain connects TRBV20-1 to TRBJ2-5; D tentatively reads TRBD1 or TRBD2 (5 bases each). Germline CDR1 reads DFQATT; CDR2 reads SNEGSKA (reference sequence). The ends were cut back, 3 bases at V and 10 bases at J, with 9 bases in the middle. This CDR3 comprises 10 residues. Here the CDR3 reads CSASPGRQYF. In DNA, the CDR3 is TGCAGTGCTAGTCCGGGGCGCCAGTACTTC.

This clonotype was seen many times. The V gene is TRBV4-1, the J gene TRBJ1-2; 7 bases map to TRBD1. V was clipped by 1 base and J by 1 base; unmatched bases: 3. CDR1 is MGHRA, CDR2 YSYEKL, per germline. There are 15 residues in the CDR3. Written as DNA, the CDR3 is TGCGCCAGCAGCCAAGGACAGGGCCGTAACTATGGCTACACCTTC. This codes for CASSQGQGRNYGYTF.

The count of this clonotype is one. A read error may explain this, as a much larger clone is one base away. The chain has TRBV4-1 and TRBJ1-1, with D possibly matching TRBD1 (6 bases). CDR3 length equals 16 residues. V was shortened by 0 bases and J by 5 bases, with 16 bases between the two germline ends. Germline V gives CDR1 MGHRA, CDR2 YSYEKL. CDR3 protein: CASSQDPHRVSTEAFF. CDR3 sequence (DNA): TGCGCCAGCAGCCAAGATCCCCACAGGGTGAGTACTGAAGCTTTCTTT.

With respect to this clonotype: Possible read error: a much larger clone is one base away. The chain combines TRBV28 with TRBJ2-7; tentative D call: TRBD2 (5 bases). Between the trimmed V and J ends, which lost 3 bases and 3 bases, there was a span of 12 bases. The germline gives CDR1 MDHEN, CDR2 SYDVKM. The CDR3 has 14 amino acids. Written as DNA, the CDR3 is TGTGCCAGCAGTTTTTGGAGAGCGGACTACGAGCAGTACTTC. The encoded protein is CASSFWRADYEQYF.

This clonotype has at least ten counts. Here the CDR3 DNA reads TGTGCCAGCAGTTCCCGACAGGGGGCTGAATATGGCTACACCTTC. Its protein product is CASSSRQGAEYGYTF. This rearrangement joins TRBV27 to TRBJ1-2; 10 nucleotides agree with TRBD1. The V and J ends lost 4 bases and 5 bases, in that order; junction bases with no gene match: 7. CDR3 length: 15 residues. Germline CDR1 is MNHEY and CDR2 is SMNVEV (reference sequence).

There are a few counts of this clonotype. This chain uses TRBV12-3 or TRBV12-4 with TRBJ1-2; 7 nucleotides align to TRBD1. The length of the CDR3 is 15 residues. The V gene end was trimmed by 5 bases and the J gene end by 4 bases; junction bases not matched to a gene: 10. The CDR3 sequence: CASSGGQRNLYGYTF. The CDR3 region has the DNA TGTGCCAGCAGTGGGGGACAGAGGAACCTCTATGGCTACACCTTC.

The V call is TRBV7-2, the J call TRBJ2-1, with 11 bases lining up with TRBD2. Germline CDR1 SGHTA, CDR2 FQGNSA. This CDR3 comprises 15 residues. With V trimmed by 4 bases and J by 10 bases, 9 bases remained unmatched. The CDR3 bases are TGTGCCAGCAGCTGGACGACTAGCGGGGCCCTGGAGCAGTTCTTC. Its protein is CASSWTTSGALEQFF.

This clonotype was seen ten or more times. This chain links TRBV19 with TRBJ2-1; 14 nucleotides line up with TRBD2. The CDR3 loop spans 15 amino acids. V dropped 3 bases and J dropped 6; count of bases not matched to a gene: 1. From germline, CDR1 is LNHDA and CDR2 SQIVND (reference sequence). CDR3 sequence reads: CASSMGTSGSNEQFF. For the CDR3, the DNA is TGTGCCAGTAGTATGGGGACTAGCGGGAGCAATGAGCAGTTCTTC. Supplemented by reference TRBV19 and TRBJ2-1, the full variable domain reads DGGITQSPKYLFRKEGQNVTLSCEQNLNHDAMYWYRQDPGQGLRLIYYSQIVNDFQKGDIAEGYSVSREKKESFPLTVTSAQKNPTAFYLCASSMGTSGSNEQFFGPGTRLTVL.

CDR3 amino acids: CASSRDRGGEQYF. The CDR3 DNA is TGTGCCAGTAGTCGCGACAGGGGCGGCGAGCAGTACTTC. The chain employs TRBV19 and TRBJ2-7; 8 bases match TRBD1. The germline V gene has CDR1 LNHDA and CDR2 SQIVND (reference sequence). The V segment lost 5 bases and the J segment 6 bases; nucleotides outside the gene matches: 6. The CDR3 length is 13 residues.

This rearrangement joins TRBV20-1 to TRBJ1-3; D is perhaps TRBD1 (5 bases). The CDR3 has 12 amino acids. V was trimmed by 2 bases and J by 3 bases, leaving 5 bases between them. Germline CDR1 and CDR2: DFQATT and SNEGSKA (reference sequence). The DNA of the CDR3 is TGCAGTGCTAGAAGGGGTGGAAACACCATATATTTT. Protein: CSARRGGNTIYF.

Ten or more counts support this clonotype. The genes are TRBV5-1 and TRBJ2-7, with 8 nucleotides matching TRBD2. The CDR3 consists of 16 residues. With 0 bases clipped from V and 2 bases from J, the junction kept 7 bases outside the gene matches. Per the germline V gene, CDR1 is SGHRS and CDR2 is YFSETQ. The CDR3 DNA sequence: TGCGCCAGCAGCTTGGCTGGCAGCGGGAGAACCTACGAGCAGTACTTC. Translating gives CASSLAGSGRTYEQYF.

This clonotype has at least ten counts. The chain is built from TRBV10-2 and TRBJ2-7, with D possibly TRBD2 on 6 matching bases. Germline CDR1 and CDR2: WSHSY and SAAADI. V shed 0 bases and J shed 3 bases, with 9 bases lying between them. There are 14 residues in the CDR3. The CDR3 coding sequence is TGCGCCAGCAGTGAGTCTGGAGGGAACTACGAGCAGTACTTC. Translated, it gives CASSESGGNYEQYF.

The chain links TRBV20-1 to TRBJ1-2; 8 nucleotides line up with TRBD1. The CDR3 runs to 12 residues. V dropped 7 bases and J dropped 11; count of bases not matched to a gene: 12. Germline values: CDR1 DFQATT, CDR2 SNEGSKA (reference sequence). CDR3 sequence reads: CSVEDRAVSYTF. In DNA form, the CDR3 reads TGCAGTGTAGAGGACAGGGCAGTCTCGTACACCTTC.